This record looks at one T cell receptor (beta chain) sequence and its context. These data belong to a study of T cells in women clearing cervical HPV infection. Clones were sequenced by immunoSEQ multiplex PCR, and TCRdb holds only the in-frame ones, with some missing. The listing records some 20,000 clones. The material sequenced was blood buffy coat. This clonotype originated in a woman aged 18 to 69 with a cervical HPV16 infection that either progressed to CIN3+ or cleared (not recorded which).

CDR3 DNA (partial): TGCGCCAGCTGTATGGGCGGGAGCTCCTACAATGAG. Translated: CASCMGGSSYNE. The entire CDR3 protein is CASCMGGSSYNEQFF. The J gene is TRBJ2-1, the V gene TRBV10-2, with 7 bases that match TRBD2. Read data end 3 residues before the CDR3 end; the end is taken from the germline J gene. The CDR3 consists of 15 residues. Germline V gene data show CDR1 as WSHSY and CDR2 as SAAADI. V lost 8 bases and J lost 0; bases outside the gene matches: 7.